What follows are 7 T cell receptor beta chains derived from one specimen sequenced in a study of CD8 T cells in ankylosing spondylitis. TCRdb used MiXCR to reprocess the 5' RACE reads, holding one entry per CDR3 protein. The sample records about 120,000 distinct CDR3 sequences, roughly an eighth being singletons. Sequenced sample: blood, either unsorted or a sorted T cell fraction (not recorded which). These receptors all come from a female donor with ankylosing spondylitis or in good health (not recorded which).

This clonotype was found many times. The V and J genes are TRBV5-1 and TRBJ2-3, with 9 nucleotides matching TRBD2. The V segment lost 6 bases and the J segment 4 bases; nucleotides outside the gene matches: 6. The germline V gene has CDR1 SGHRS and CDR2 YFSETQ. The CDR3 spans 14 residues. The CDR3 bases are TGCGCCAGCACTCTAGCGGGATGGGCAGATACGCAGTATTTT. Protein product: CASTLAGWADTQYF.

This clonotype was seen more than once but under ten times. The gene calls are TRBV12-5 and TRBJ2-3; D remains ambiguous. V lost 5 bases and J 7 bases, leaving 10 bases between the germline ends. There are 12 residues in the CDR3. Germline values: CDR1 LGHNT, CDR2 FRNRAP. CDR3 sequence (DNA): TGTGCTAGTGGTAATAATGTGAATACGCAGTATTTT. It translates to CASGNNVNTQYF.

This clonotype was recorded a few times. The CDR3 DNA reads TGTGCCAGCAGTTACGGGAACTCTGGAAACACCATATATTTT. Residues: CASSYGNSGNTIYF. The chain combines TRBV6-5 with TRBJ1-3; D gene uncertain. Between the trimmed V and J ends, which lost 2 bases and 0 bases, there was a span of 5 bases. Looked up from germline, CDR1 is MNHEY and CDR2 is SVGAGI. There are 14 residues in the CDR3.

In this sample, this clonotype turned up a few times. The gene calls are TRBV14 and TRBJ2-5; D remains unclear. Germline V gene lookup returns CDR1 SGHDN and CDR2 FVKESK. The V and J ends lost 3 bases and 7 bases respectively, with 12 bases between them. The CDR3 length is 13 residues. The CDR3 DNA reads TGTGCCAGCAGCCAGGGTGTCTCTTGGACCCAGTACTTC. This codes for CASSQGVSWTQYF.

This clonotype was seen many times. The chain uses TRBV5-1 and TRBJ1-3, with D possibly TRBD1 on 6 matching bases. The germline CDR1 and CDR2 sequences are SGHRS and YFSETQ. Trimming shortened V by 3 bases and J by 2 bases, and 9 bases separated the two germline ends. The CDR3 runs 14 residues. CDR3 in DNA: TGCGCCAGCAGCTCGGACAGTCCTGGAAACACCATATATTTT. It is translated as CASSSDSPGNTIYF.

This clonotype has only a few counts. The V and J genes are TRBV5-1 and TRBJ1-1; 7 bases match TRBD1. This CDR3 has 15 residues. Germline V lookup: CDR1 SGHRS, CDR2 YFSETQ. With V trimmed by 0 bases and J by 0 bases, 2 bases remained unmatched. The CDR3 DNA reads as TGCGCCAGCAGCTTGGGGGACAGATTGAACACTGAAGCTTTCTTT. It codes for CASSLGDRLNTEAFF.

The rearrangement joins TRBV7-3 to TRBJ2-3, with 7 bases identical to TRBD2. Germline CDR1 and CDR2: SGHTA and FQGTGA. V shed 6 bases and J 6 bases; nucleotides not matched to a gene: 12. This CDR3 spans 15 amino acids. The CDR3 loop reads CASSTGTNLQDTQYF. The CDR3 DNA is TGTGCCAGCAGTACCGGGACTAACCTCCAGGATACGCAGTATTTT.